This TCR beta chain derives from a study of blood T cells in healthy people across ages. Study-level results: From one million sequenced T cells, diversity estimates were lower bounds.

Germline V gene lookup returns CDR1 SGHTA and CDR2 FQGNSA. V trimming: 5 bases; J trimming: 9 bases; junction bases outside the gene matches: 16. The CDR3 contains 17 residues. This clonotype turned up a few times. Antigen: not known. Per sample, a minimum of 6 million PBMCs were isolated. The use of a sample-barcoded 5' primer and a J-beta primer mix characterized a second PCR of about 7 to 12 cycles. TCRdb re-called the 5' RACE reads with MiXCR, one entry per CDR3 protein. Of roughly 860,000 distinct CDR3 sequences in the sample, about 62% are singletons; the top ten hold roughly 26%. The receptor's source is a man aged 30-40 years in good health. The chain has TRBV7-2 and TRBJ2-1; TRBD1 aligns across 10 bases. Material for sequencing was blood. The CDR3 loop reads CASSPGQPGQGSGEQFF. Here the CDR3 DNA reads TGTGCCAGCAGCCCAGGGCAACCGGGACAGGGGTCTGGTGAGCAGTTCTTC.